This T cell receptor (beta chain) was sequenced for a study of blood T cell repertoires in COVID-19. Study information: The United States, Italy and Spain supplied acute and convalescent COVID-19 samples.

The CDR3 loop spans 16 amino acids. In the original analysis: From reference gene primer amplification, estimates of nucleated cell counts were derived. The data were produced by immunoSEQ multiplex PCR, yet TCRdb's version contains in-frame clones alone and is incomplete. Clonal size and the V and J genes are those of that table, whereas D and trimming came from the DNA. The profile shows 350,000 or so clones, 87% of them singletons. Material for sequencing was peripheral blood. The chain carries TRBV21-1 and TRBJ2-6; TRBD2 is the table's D call, not checked against the DNA. TRBV21-1 is a pseudogene segment. The TCR originated in a woman aged 25 to 39 with COVID-19, enrolled during active disease. The DNA of the CDR3 is TGTGCCAGCACGCTCGGGACTCCTGGAGGGGCCAACGTCCTGACTTTC. Protein: CASTLGTPGGANVLTF.